This T cell receptor (beta chain) was identified during a study of blood T cell repertoires in COVID-19. Measured with immunoSEQ multiplex PCR; TCRdb has only the in-frame clones, and not every one. Of under 110,000 clones detected, 65% to 75% appear once; the ten largest clones hold 0.8% to 1%. The CDR3 length is 15 residues. Deletions cut 1 base from V and 9 bases from J, with 13 bases between. Per germline, CDR1 LGHDT and CDR2 YNNKEL (reference sequence). Sequencing was carried out using peripheral blood. The TCR sequence derives from a human donor with acute or convalescent COVID-19. The donor label of this sample is uncertain. The chain combines TRBV3-1 (or the pseudogene TRBV3-2) with TRBJ1-6; D remains unclear. CDR3 loop: CASSQGWEGPSPLHF. In nucleotides, the CDR3 is TGTGCCAGCAGCCAAGGGTGGGAGGGTCCTTCACCCCTCCACTTT.